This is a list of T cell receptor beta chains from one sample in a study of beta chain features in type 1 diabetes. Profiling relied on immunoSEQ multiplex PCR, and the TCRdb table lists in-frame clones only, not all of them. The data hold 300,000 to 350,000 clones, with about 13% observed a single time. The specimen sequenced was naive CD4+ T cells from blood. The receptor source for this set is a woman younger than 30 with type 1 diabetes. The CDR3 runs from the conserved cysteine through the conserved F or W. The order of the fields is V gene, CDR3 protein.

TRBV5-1 CASSLAGGLTEAFF
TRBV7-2 CASSLGRGVVYEQYF
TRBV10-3 CAIRSGSGGDEQFF
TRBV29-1 CSGQPAGYAGELFF
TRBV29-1 CSPWTGQETQYF
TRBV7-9 CALDGIGTLNTGELFF
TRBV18 CASSQNWGDSYEQYF
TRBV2 CASSANRLATDTQYF
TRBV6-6 CASSYSGNENIQYF
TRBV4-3 CASSHLAGGPGNEQFF
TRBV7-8 CASSLGTSVNNEQFF
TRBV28 CASSQTSGSTGYEQYF
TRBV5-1 CASTEISGANVLTF
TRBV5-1 CASSNPGQSFTGELFF
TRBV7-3 CASSSRASARNEQFF
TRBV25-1 CASSELSGLSYEQYF
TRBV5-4 CASSLGGGTEAFF
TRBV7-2 CASSLSQGAWETQYF
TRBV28 CASSPSGNKVDEQFF
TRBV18 CASSPGTPTGTEAFF
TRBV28 CASREQAYNEKLFF
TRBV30 CAWSVNRGDTEAFF
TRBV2 CASSAGVFTDTQYF
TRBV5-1 CASSLGDRAGKDIQYF
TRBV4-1 CASSQGGGRTRTGELFF
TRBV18 CASSPGITNEKLFF
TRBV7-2 CASSQRGSGRAYNEQFF
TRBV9 CASSAQNSGNTIYF
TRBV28 CASTPGGYDYGYTF
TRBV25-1 CASIGFAEAFF
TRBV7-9 CASSFDRAGNTIYF
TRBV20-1 CSAPSTDTQYF
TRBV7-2 CASSFVGGDSNQPQHF
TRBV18 CASSRGQSAETQYF
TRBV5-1 CASSSDRGGYEQYF
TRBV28 CASTRVVSLTGELFF
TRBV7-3 CASSFNPGEGEQYF